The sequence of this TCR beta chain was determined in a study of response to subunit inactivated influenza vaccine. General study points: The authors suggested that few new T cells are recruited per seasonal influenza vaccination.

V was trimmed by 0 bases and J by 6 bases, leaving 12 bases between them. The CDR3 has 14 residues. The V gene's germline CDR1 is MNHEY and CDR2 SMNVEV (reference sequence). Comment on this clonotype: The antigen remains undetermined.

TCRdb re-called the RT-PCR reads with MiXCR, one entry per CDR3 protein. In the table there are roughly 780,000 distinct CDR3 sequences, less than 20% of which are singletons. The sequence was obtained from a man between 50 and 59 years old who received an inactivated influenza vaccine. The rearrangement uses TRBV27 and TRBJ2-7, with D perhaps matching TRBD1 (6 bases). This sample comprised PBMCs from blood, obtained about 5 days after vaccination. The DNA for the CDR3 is TGTGCCAGCAGTTTATCACCAGGGGTGGTCGAGCAGTACTTC. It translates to CASSLSPGVVEQYF.